Following are 13 T cell receptor beta chains from one sample sequenced in a study of neurological immune-mediated disorders. MiXCR, applied by TCRdb to the 5' RACE reads, yields one record per CDR3 protein. Of 84,000 or so distinct CDR3 sequences listed, less than 15% are singletons. Time point described: longitudinal time-point 2. Sequenced input: PBMCs. These receptors originate from a female donor with HTLV-1-associated myelopathy (HAM/TSP).

This clonotype was seen ten or more times. The chain combines TRBV7-2 with TRBJ2-3, with TRBD2 matching 7 bases. CDR1 and CDR2 (germline): SGHTA, FQGNSA. This CDR3 region has 15 residues. J was trimmed by 1 base and V by 2 bases; bases with no gene match: 3. The CDR3 DNA follows: TGTGCCAGCAGCTTATCGGCGGGGGGCACAGATACGCAGTATTTT. Protein sequence: CASSLSAGGTDTQYF. Complete variable domain (other parts from reference TRBV7-2 and TRBJ2-3): GAGVSQSPSNKVTEKGKDVELRCDPISGHTALYWYRQSLGQGLEFLIYFQGNSAPDKSGLPSDRFSAERTGGSVSTLTIQRTQQEDSAVYLCASSLSAGGTDTQYFGPGTRLTVL.

This clonotype was seen many times. The V gene is TRBV7-9, the J gene TRBJ2-7; possibly TRBD1 or TRBD2 for D (5 bases each). Trimming stripped 1 base from V and 5 bases from J, with 15 bases between. This CDR3 spans 15 amino acids. In germline, CDR1 is SEHNR, CDR2 FQNEAQ (reference sequence). CDR3 protein: CASSLVLWGKDEQYF. In DNA form, the CDR3 reads TGTGCCAGCAGCTTAGTGTTATGGGGGAAGGACGAGCAGTACTTC. Together with reference TRBV7-9 and TRBJ2-7, the CDR3 gives the full variable domain: DTGVSQNPRHKITKRGQNVTFRCDPISEHNRLYWYRQTLGQGPEFLTYFQNEAQLEKSRLLSDRFSAERPKGSFSTLEIQRTEQGDSAMYLCASSLVLWGKDEQYFGPGTRLTVT.

This clonotype was detected many times. This chain connects TRBV28 to TRBJ1-2, with 7 positions matching TRBD1. The V segment lost 6 bases and the J segment 0 bases; nucleotides outside the gene matches: 1. Per germline, CDR1 MDHEN and CDR2 SYDVKM. CDR3 length equals 13 residues. The CDR3: CASRGTANYGYTF. DNA for the CDR3: TGTGCCAGCAGGGGGACAGCTAACTATGGCTACACCTTC.

The table lists this clonotype with many counts. The V and J genes are TRBV2 and TRBJ2-7; D remains ambiguous. The CDR3 runs to 13 residues. Germline lookup yields CDR1 SNHLY and CDR2 FYNNEI. V gave up 7 bases and J gave up 0 bases, with 10 bases separating them. CDR3 amino acids: CASTPDNSYEQYF. CDR3 DNA: TGTGCCAGCACTCCAGATAACTCCTACGAGCAGTACTTC.

This clonotype came up many times. This chain joins TRBV20-1 and TRBJ2-7, with TRBD1 matching over 8 bases. This CDR3 is built from 15 residues. The ends lost 6 bases at V and 3 bases at J; junction bases unmatched: 13. Germline lookup yields CDR1 DFQATT and CDR2 SNEGSKA (reference sequence). CDR3 in amino acids: CSARPLGQGDYEQYF. The DNA for the CDR3 is TGCAGTGCCCGCCCCTTAGGACAGGGTGACTACGAGCAGTACTTC.

This clonotype was observed many times. J is TRBJ2-7 and V is TRBV5-1, with a tentative D call TRBD1 (5 bases). V was shortened by 0 bases and J by 3 bases, with 10 bases between the two germline ends. CDR1 and CDR2 from the germline V gene are SGHRS and YFSETQ. The CDR3 contains 14 residues. The CDR3 DNA follows: TGCGCCAGCAGCTTGGAACAGGCAAACTACGAGCAGTACTTC. Amino acid sequence: CASSLEQANYEQYF.

Regarding this clonotype: A read error may be the cause here, since a much bigger clone is one base away. It is likely a read error, because the conserved phenylalanine at the end of the CDR3 is missing. The chain joins TRBV18 to TRBJ2-5; possibly TRBD2 for D (5 bases). Trimming took off 3 bases at V and 2 bases at J, with 10 bases between the two ends. CDR1 KGHSH and CDR2 LQKENI come from the germline V gene. CDR3 size: 14 residues. CDR3 sequence: CASSPTRTQETQYL. CDR3 nucleotide sequence: TGTGCCAGCTCACCTACCAGGACTCAAGAGACCCAGTACTTA.

This clonotype was recorded at least ten times. V is TRBV10-2 and J is TRBJ2-5, with TRBD1 identical over 7 bases. CDR3 length: 14 residues. The germline CDR1 and CDR2 sequences are WSHSY and SAAADI. The ends lost 3 bases at V and 5 bases at J; junction bases unmatched: 6. The DNA for the CDR3 is TGCGCCAGCAGTGAACAGGGGAGAGAGGAGACCCAGTACTTC. Residues: CASSEQGREETQYF.

As concerns this clonotype: An end of the junction does not agree with germline; a read error may underlie this. The rearrangement joins TRBV15 to TRBJ2-2; D remains ambiguous. The CDR3 totals 15 residues. The germline V gene encodes CDR1 LNHNV and CDR2 YYDKDF (reference sequence). Here the CDR3 DNA reads TGTGCTACCAGCCGAGGACCTGTGGGCACCGGGGAGCTGTTTTTT. Its protein product is CATSRGPVGTGELFF.

In its sample, this clonotype was seen many times. The CDR3 region is CASSGAGRDEQFF. CDR3 nucleotide sequence: TGTGCCAGCAGTGGGGCAGGGAGGGATGAGCAGTTCTTC. This chain connects TRBV12-3 or TRBV12-4 to TRBJ2-1, with 7 bases matching TRBD2. The trim removed 5 bases at V and 8 bases at J, leaving 6 bases unmatched. The CDR3 is 13 amino acids.

This clonotype was seen many times. The chain is built from TRBV5-1 and TRBJ2-7, with 7 bases identical to TRBD1. The V gene end was trimmed by 2 bases and the J gene end by 1 base; junction bases not matched to a gene: 6. Germline V CDR1 and CDR2: SGHRS, YFSETQ. The CDR3 length is 15 residues. The CDR3 loop reads CASSFTGTASYEQYF. The DNA of the CDR3 is TGCGCCAGCAGCTTTACCGGGACAGCGTCCTACGAGCAGTACTTC. Looking up the rest from reference TRBV5-1 and TRBJ2-7 gives the full variable domain: KAGVTQTPRYLIKTRGQQVTLSCSPISGHRSVSWYQQTPGQGLQFLFEYFSETQRNKGNFPGRFSGRQFSNSRSEMNVSTLELGDSALYLCASSFTGTASYEQYFGPGTRLTVT.

This clonotype was detected many times. J is TRBJ1-6 and V is TRBV10-2; D possibly corresponds to TRBD1 (5 bases). Looked up from germline, CDR1 is WSHSY and CDR2 is SAAADI. Trimming cost V 3 bases and J 9 bases, with 18 bases left between them. The length of the CDR3 is 16 residues. In DNA, the CDR3 is TGCGCCAGCAGTGATAGAGGTGGGACTACGGGTTCACCCCTCCACTTT. Protein: CASSDRGGTTGSPLHF.

This clonotype was recorded many times. The chain recombines TRBV12-3 or TRBV12-4 with TRBJ2-3, with TRBD1 as a possible D gene (6 bases). The CDR3 totals 14 residues. V lost 7 bases and J lost 1, with 12 bases in between. CDR3 region: CASTSQGRTDTQYF. The CDR3 DNA is TGTGCCAGCACCTCACAGGGTCGCACAGATACGCAGTATTTT.